This TCR beta chain was found in a study of shared clonotypes between healthy human individuals. Some clones are missing from TCRdb's copy, which holds only in-frame ones; the method was immunoSEQ multiplex PCR. Of 2,100,000 or so clones listed, nearly 97% are singletons. A single count supports this clone. The germline V gene encodes CDR1 SGHVS and CDR2 FQNEAQ. Unmatched junction bases numbered 4, after V lost 3 bases and J lost 7 bases. The CDR3 is 15 amino acids. The receptor comes from a man younger than 35 in good health. Material: naive CD4+ T cells sorted from blood. Subset indicated: CD45RA+ positively selected. V usage is TRBV7-8 and J usage is TRBJ2-2; 11 bases align to TRBD2. The CDR3 sequence: CASSFLAGGNGELFF. The CDR3 coding sequence is TGTGCCAGCAGCTTCCTAGCGGGGGGAAACGGGGAGCTGTTTTTT.